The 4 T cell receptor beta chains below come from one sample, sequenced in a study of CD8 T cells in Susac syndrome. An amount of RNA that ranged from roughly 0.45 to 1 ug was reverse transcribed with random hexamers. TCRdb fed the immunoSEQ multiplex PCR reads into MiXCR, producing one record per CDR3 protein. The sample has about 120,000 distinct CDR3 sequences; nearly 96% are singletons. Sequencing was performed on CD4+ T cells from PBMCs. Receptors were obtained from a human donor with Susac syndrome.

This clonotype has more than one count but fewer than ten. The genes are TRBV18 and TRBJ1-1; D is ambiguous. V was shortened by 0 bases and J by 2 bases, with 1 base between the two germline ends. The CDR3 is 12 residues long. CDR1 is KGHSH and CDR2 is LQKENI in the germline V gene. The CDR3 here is CASSPPNTEAFF. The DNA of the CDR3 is TGTGCCAGCTCACCACCTAACACTGAAGCTTTCTTT.

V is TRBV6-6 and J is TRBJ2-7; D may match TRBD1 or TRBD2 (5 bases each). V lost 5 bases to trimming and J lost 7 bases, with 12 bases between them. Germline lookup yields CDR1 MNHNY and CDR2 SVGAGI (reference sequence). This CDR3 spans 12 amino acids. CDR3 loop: CASSLSGGEQYF. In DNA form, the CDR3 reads TGTGCCAGCAGTCTAAGTGGGGGAGAGCAGTACTTC.

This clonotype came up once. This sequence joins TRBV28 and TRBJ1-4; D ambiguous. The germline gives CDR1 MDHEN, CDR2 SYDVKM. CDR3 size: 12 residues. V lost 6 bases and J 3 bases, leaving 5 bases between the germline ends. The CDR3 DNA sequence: TGTGCCAGCAGGGAGGCTAATGAAAAACTGTTTTTT. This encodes CASREANEKLFF.

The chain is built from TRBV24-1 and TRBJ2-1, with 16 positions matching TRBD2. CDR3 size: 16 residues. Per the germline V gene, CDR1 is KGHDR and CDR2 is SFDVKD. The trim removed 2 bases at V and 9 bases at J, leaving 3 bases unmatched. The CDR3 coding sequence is TGTGCCACCAGTGATTGGGGGACTAGCGGGAGGGCTGAGCAGTTCTTC. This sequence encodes CATSDWGTSGRAEQFF.